A selection of T cell receptor beta chains follows, all from one sample in a study of technical replicates of blood from several donors. Some clones are missing from TCRdb's copy, which holds only in-frame ones; the method was immunoSEQ multiplex PCR. The sample records roughly 72,000 clones, 95% to 97% being singletons. Sequencing was carried out using T cells isolated from PBMCs. The receptors originated from a human donor in good health. Both conserved end residues are part of each CDR3. The D gene is left open where the match is weak.

cdr3_length	j_call	v_call	d_call	cdr3_nt	cdr3_aa
15	TRBJ2-2	TRBV7-9	.	TGTGCCAGCAGCTTAGGGGGAGTGAGTACCGGGGAGCTGTTTTTT	CASSLGGVSTGELFF
16	TRBJ2-5	TRBV5-1	.	TGCGCCAGCAGCTTGAGTGGCGGGACGACCCGGGAGACCCAGTACTTC	CASSLSGGTTRETQYF
15	TRBJ2-3	TRBV6-1	.	TGTGCCAGCAGTCCTCAGGGGTATTCCACAGATACGCAGTATTTT	CASSPQGYSTDTQYF
18	TRBJ2-7	TRBV15	TRBD1	TGTGCCACCAGCAGGATACTACCGGGACAGGGATTAGATTACGAGCAGTACTTC	CATSRILPGQGLDYEQYF
13	TRBJ2-2	TRBV10-3	.	TGTGCCATCATTTCCCATCTAACCGGGGAGCTGTTTTTT	CAIISHLTGELFF
16	TRBJ1-2	TRBV19	.	TGTGCCAGTAGTCCTTCGGGGGATTTTCGGGTCTATGGCTACACCTTC	CASSPSGDFRVYGYTF
19	TRBJ2-3	TRBV9	TRBD2	TGTGCCAGCAGCGTAGCCAGGACTAGCGGGAGCGTGGGCACAGATACGCAGTATTTT	CASSVARTSGSVGTDTQYF
13	TRBJ1-4	TRBV6-1	.	TGTGCCAGCAGTCTATCGGGGGGCGAAAAACTGTTTTTT	CASSLSGGEKLFF
13	TRBJ2-2	TRBV19	.	TGTGCCAGTAGTTCGTGGGAGAACGGGGAGCTGTTTTTT	CASSSWENGELFF
15	TRBJ2-5	TRBV2	TRBD2	TGTGCCAGCAGTTATCTAGCGGGAGGGGAAGAGACCCAGTACTTC	CASSYLAGGEETQYF